This paragraph covers one TCR beta chain sequence. The data were taken from a study of PD-1 blockade in classical Hodgkin lymphoma. Indicated time point: cycle 4 day 1 (C4D1), after five to seven weeks of nivolumab. Brentuximab vedotin exposure varied, and every patient relapsed after autologous stem cell transplantation. Profiling relied on immunoSEQ multiplex PCR, and the TCRdb table lists in-frame clones only, not all of them. The sample lists tens of thousands of clones, 75% to 85% occurring once. Germline-derived CDR1 and CDR2 are SGHTS and YDEGEE. The CDR3 is 15 residues long. The junction had 4 bases not matched to a gene; V was cut back by 2 bases and J by 1 base.

The sequencing here drew on peripheral blood mononuclear cells (PBMCs), taken before the fourth cycle of nivolumab. The rearrangement links TRBV5-8 to TRBJ2-7; 9 bases line up with TRBD2. This sequence was found in a human donor with classical Hodgkin lymphoma. DNA for the CDR3: TGTGCCAGCAGCTTACCTAGCGGGAATTCCTACGAGCAGTACTTC. The encoded protein is CASSLPSGNSYEQYF.